The clone carrying this TCR beta chain was seen ten or more times. What it binds is unknown. The sample originates from a study of human T cells and chemical hapten exposure. Library preparation tagged each individual cDNA molecule with a unique molecular identifier. TCRdb re-derived calls from the RACE reads in MiXCR, one entry per CDR3 protein. The sample holds 100,000 or so distinct CDR3 sequences, 11% seen once. Points from the study as a whole: Donors in the study had alopecia, meaning their immune response may differ from healthy people's. Patch test scores rose with PT1 expanded TCR counts, a positive correlation.

Stated time point: patch test 1, 2 weeks after DPC sensitization. Treatment reported: therapeutic diphenylcyclopropenone sensitization with weekly scalp DPC. Someone pulled total RNA out of unfractionated whole blood. Here the sequenced sample was whole blood, taken in connection with sensitization to the hapten diphenylcyclopropenone (DPC). The source of this sequence is a woman aged 40 to 50 with alopecia areata. Some clones in this sample may be carry-over from other donors' samples.

The CDR3 loop reads CSARDLLTPYPYEQYF. As DNA, the CDR3 is TGCAGTGCTAGAGATCTGTTGACACCGTATCCCTACGAGCAGTACTTC. The gene calls are TRBV20-1 and TRBJ2-7; D gene unclear. This CDR3 is built from 16 residues. Germline CDR1 reads DFQATT; CDR2 reads SNEGSKA (reference sequence). With 0 bases removed from V and 2 bases from J, the gap between germline ends came to 17 bases.